This T cell receptor (beta chain) was captured by sequencing in a study of identical twins. A universal primer site came from template switching; cDNA carried unique molecular identifiers. One entry per CDR3 protein, called by TCRdb with MiXCR from the 5' RACE reads. The sample lists 300,000 or so distinct CDR3 sequences, 8.5% to 9.5% occurring once. This clonotype was recorded at least ten times. These data also featured in a second study, about yellow fever vaccine responses in identical twins.

The sequence came from a woman under 30 in good health. Sequenced: CD8+ T cells sorted from blood.

DNA of the CDR3: TGTGCCAGCAGCCAACCACAGGGGCGGACTGAAGCTTTCTTT. This encodes CASSQPQGRTEAFF. This chain uses TRBV3-1 with TRBJ1-1; 7 bases are shared with TRBD1. Looked up from germline, CDR1 is LGHDT and CDR2 is YNNKEL (reference sequence). The CDR3 is made up of 14 amino acids. V lost 2 bases to trimming and J lost 5 bases; unmatched junction nucleotides: 5.